The 22 T cell receptor beta chains listed next were all sequenced from one sample in a study of early T cells in non-severe SARS-CoV-2 infection. TCRdb used MiXCR to reprocess the 5' RACE reads, holding one entry per CDR3 protein. The sample has 65,000 to 95,000 distinct CDR3 sequences; about 15% are singletons. Sequencing input: whole blood. These receptors were taken from an adult who was a healthcare worker with PCR-confirmed SARS-CoV-2 infection or an uninfected control (not recorded which).

This clonotype was seen more than once but under ten times. The V and J genes are TRBV5-4 and TRBJ1-3; 8 bases align to TRBD1. The germline V gene has CDR1 SGHNT and CDR2 YYREEE (reference sequence). The CDR3 consists of 15 residues. The J segment lost 3 bases and the V segment lost 4 bases, leaving 6 bases of the junction unmatched. The CDR3 is CASSIDRGYGNTIYF. Written as DNA, the CDR3 is TGTGCCAGCAGCATCGACAGGGGTTATGGAAACACCATATATTTT. The whole variable domain, filled in from reference TRBV5-4 and TRBJ1-3, reads ETGVTQSPTHLIKTRGQQVTLRCSSQSGHNTVSWYQQALGQGPQFIFQYYREEENGRGNFPPRFSGLQFPNYSSELNVNALELDDSALYLCASSIDRGYGNTIYFGEGSWLTVV.

This clonotype was seen more than once but under ten times. The chain couples TRBV9 to TRBJ2-1, with D hard to call. The CDR3 is 13 residues long. V was clipped by 4 bases and J by 1 base, with 6 bases between them. Germline V lookup: CDR1 SGDLS, CDR2 YYNGEE. CDR3 nucleotide sequence: TGTGCCAGCAGCAGCGATTCCTACAATGAGCAGTTCTTC. It codes for CASSSDSYNEQFF. The full variable domain, with the rest looked up from reference TRBV9 and TRBJ2-1, is DSGVTQTPKHLITATGQRVTLRCSPRSGDLSVYWYQQSLDQGLQFLIQYYNGEERAKGNILERFSAQQFPDLHSELNLSSLELGDSALYFCASSSDSYNEQFFGPGTRLTVL.

The chain combines TRBV18 with TRBJ2-7; TRBD2 agrees at 8 bases. The CDR3 consists of 17 residues. J gave up 5 bases and V 5 bases, and 17 bases lay outside the gene matches. In germline, CDR1 is KGHSH, CDR2 LQKENI. The CDR3 region is CASSATGPGTSRHEQYF. CDR3 DNA: TGTGCCAGCTCAGCGACAGGACCCGGGACTAGTCGGCACGAGCAGTACTTC.

This clonotype showed up just a few times. J is TRBJ1-2 and V is TRBV5-8; the match to TRBD1 covers 7 bases. This CDR3 spans 14 amino acids. V lost 4 bases to trimming and J lost 4 bases; unmatched junction nucleotides: 7. CDR1 is SGHTS and CDR2 is YDEGEE in the germline V gene. CDR3 coding DNA: TGTGCCAGCAGCAGAGGGACAGTAGTCTATGGCTACACCTTC. Encoded protein: CASSRGTVVYGYTF. Together with reference TRBV5-8 and TRBJ1-2, the CDR3 gives the full variable domain: EAGVTQSPTHLIKTRGQQATLRCSPISGHTSVYWYQQALGLGLQFLLWYDEGEERNRGNFPPRFSGRQFPNYSSELNVNALELEDSALYLCASSRGTVVYGYTFGSGTRLTVV.

This clonotype has a handful of counts. This chain uses TRBV4-1 with TRBJ2-7, with 10 bases lining up with TRBD1. The CDR3 runs 15 residues. After removal of 5 bases from V and 0 bases from J, the junction contained 4 bases not matched to a gene. Germline V gives CDR1 MGHRA, CDR2 YSYEKL. CDR3: CASSLRTGGSYEQYF. The DNA of the CDR3 is TGCGCCAGCAGCTTAAGGACAGGGGGCTCCTACGAGCAGTACTTC.

This clonotype appeared a few times. The chain uses TRBV7-6 and TRBJ2-7; 9 positions match TRBD2. The CDR3 sequence is 14 residues long. V was clipped by 3 bases and J by 3 bases; unmatched bases: 3. The germline V gene has CDR1 SGHVS and CDR2 FNYEAQ. CDR3 sequence: CASSLAGGNYEQYF. In nucleotides, the CDR3 is TGTGCCAGCAGCTTGGCGGGAGGGAACTACGAGCAGTACTTC.

There are a few counts of this clonotype. The chain is built from TRBV28 and TRBJ2-2, with D tentatively TRBD2 (6 bases). The germline gives CDR1 MDHEN, CDR2 SYDVKM. The CDR3 is made up of 13 amino acids. Trimming left V 9 bases short and J 5 bases short, with 13 bases between. CDR3 loop: CASQLGGTGELFF. CDR3 DNA sequence: TGTGCCAGTCAACTCGGGGGAACCGGGGAGCTGTTTTTT.

This clonotype was detected a few times. CDR3 residues: CASRAVGDRWNIQYF. The CDR3 DNA reads as TGTGCCAGCAGGGCGGTGGGGGACAGATGGAACATTCAGTACTTC. This chain uses TRBV28 with TRBJ2-4; 7 bases fit TRBD1. There are 15 residues in the CDR3. J lost 7 bases, V lost 6 bases, and 12 bases had no gene match. Germline V gene sequence: CDR1 MDHEN, CDR2 SYDVKM. Filled out from reference TRBV28 and TRBJ2-4, the complete variable domain reads DVKVTQSSRYLVKRTGEKVFLECVQDMDHENMFWYRQDPGLGLRLIYFSYDVKMKEKGDIPEGYSVSREKKERFSLILESASTNQTSMYLCASRAVGDRWNIQYFGAGTRLSVL.

In the case of this clonotype: The junction shows a germline mismatch at one end, possibly a read error. The V gene is TRBV11-2, the J gene TRBJ2-7; D call uncertain. The CDR3 has 12 residues. Germline lookup yields CDR1 SGHAT and CDR2 FQNNGV. CDR3 residues: CVSSLRVGEQYF. CDR3 DNA: TGTGTCAGCAGCTTAAGAGTCGGCGAGCAGTACTTC.

This clonotype was recorded at least ten times. The chain is built from TRBV5-1 and TRBJ1-6; D uncertain. Per germline, CDR1 SGHRS and CDR2 YFSETQ. V gave up 0 bases and J gave up 6 bases, with 7 bases separating them. The CDR3 consists of 14 residues. In nucleotides, the CDR3 is TGCGCCAGCAGCTTGGGTAATAGTAATTCACCCCTCCACTTT. Residues: CASSLGNSNSPLHF.

This sequence joins TRBV3-1 and TRBJ2-1; D is unclear. Germline loops: CDR1 LGHDT, CDR2 YNNKEL (reference sequence). The CDR3 contains 16 residues. The V and J ends lost 1 base and 1 base respectively, with 11 bases between them. DNA of the CDR3: TGTGCCAGCAGCCAAGGGTTGTGGGGATCCTACAATGAGCAGTTCTTC. Protein sequence: CASSQGLWGSYNEQFF.

This clonotype showed up just a few times. The chain employs TRBV6-5 and TRBJ2-3, with TRBD2 matching 11 bases. The junction had 2 bases not matched to a gene; V was cut back by 6 bases and J by 3 bases. The CDR3 runs to 14 residues. CDR1 MNHEY and CDR2 SVGAGI come from the germline V gene. The CDR3, as DNA: TGTGCCAGCAGAGTAGCGGGAGGGACAGATACGCAGTATTTT. Translation gives CASRVAGGTDTQYF.

This chain uses TRBV20-1 with TRBJ2-7; D is unresolved. The length of the CDR3 is 13 residues. The V and J ends lost 3 bases and 4 bases respectively, with 13 bases between them. Germline values: CDR1 DFQATT, CDR2 SNEGSKA (reference sequence). The DNA of the CDR3 is TGCAGTGCTAGCGGAAAGACACCTTACGAGCAGTACTTC. Protein sequence: CSASGKTPYEQYF.

This clonotype was recorded a few times. The gene calls are TRBV3-1 and TRBJ2-3, with a possible D match to TRBD2 (7 bases). Trimming took 8 bases from V and 6 from J, leaving 12 bases between them. This CDR3 is 12 amino acids long. Germline values: CDR1 LGHDT, CDR2 YNNKEL (reference sequence). Here the CDR3 DNA reads TGTGCCAGCTCTAAGGGGGGGGATACGCAGTATTTT. This gives the protein CASSKGGDTQYF.

This clonotype was counted between two and nine times. The genes are TRBV25-1 and TRBJ1-2; D remains ambiguous. V lost 5 bases and J 0 bases, leaving 10 bases between the germline ends. This CDR3 comprises 14 residues. Germline CDR1 reads MGHDK; CDR2 reads SYGVNS. CDR3 sequence reads: CASSSRESNYGYTF. CDR3 sequence (DNA): TGTGCCAGCAGTTCGAGGGAGTCTAACTATGGCTACACCTTC.

The V call is TRBV2, the J call TRBJ2-5; no definite D call. The germline V gene encodes CDR1 SNHLY and CDR2 FYNNEI. This CDR3 is built from 12 residues. V gave up 6 bases and J gave up 6 bases, with 11 bases separating them. Here the CDR3 DNA reads TGTGCCAGCAGCCCCCTCGGACAGACCCAGTACTTC. Protein product: CASSPLGQTQYF.

The rearrangement joins TRBV6-1 to TRBJ2-3, with 8 bases fitting TRBD1. Germline V gene data show CDR1 as MNHNS and CDR2 as SASEGT. CDR3 size: 15 residues. Trimming at V came to 8 bases and at J to 4 bases, leaving 11 bases not matched to a gene. CDR3: CASGRTGLGADTQYF. CDR3 DNA: TGTGCCAGCGGAAGGACAGGGCTAGGAGCAGATACGCAGTATTTT.

This clonotype was seen a handful of times. In DNA form, the CDR3 reads TGTGCCAGCAGTTACCAAGGTGTTGATCAGCCCCAGCATTTT. This codes for CASSYQGVDQPQHF. This sequence joins TRBV6-6 and TRBJ1-5; D gene ambiguous. The CDR3 covers 14 residues. Germline loops: CDR1 MNHNY, CDR2 SVGAGI (reference sequence). Deletions cut 2 bases from V and 5 bases from J, with 10 bases between.

The chain carries TRBV5-8 and TRBJ2-1, with TRBD2 matching 10 bases. The J segment lost 4 bases and the V segment lost 4 bases, leaving 8 bases of the junction unmatched. Per the germline V gene, CDR1 is SGHTS and CDR2 is YDEGEE. The CDR3 loop spans 16 amino acids. CDR3 nucleotide sequence: TGTGCCAGCAGCCGTCTTACTAGCGGGAAATACAATGAGCAGTTCTTC. Translation: CASSRLTSGKYNEQFF.

In its sample, this clonotype was seen a few times. The V and J genes are TRBV29-1 and TRBJ2-2; 7 nucleotides align to TRBD2. V lost 2 bases, J lost 5 bases, and 11 bases stayed unmatched. The CDR3 is made up of 16 amino acids. Looked up from germline, CDR1 is SQVTM and CDR2 is ANQGSEA. CDR3 protein: CSVELRGSGVTGELFF. CDR3 nucleotides: TGCAGCGTTGAACTCCGCGGGAGCGGCGTTACCGGGGAGCTGTTTTTT.

This clonotype has just a few counts. The genes are TRBV2 and TRBJ2-3; TRBD2 is a possible D gene (7 bases). CDR1 is SNHLY, CDR2 FYNNEI, per germline. The CDR3 has 17 amino acids. Trimming pared 0 bases from V and 0 bases from J, leaving 13 bases between. The CDR3 bases are TGTGCCAGCAGTGAAGCGCTTGGGGGGGCTAGCACAGATACGCAGTATTTT. Translation gives CASSEALGGASTDTQYF.

The chain recombines TRBV6-6 with TRBJ1-3, with 7 positions matching TRBD1. CDR1 is MNHNY and CDR2 is SVGAGI in the germline V gene (reference sequence). This CDR3 comprises 13 residues. J was trimmed by 8 bases and V by 5 bases; bases with no gene match: 6. CDR3 in amino acids: CASSTGESDTIYF. In nucleotides, the CDR3 is TGTGCCAGCAGTACAGGGGAGTCGGACACCATATATTTT.